This is a list of T cell receptor beta chains from one sample in a study of blood T cell repertoires in COVID-19. The protocol was immunoSEQ multiplex PCR, while the TCRdb copy is restricted to in-frame clones and leaves out a portion. The data show approximately 150,000 clones, roughly 80% seen once. Sequencing was done on a sample of PBMCs or T cells enriched from blood (not recorded which). These receptors were taken from a woman in her 50s who had recovered from COVID-19. CDR3s include the opening cysteine and the closing phenylalanine or tryptophan. D genes are given only for firm matches. Clone sizes are given selectively: once, few, many, or a class where the clone is expanded.

D gene	J gene	V gene	clone size	CDR3 protein	CDR3 DNA
TRBD2	TRBJ2-3	TRBV3-1/TRBV3-2	-	CASSQDLTSGNTQYF	TGTGCCAGCAGCCAAGATCTCACTAGCGGTAATACGCAGTATTTT
TRBD1	TRBJ1-2	TRBV2	-	CASSGDSNYGYTF	TGTGCCAGCAGTGGGGACAGTAATTATGGCTACACCTTC
-	TRBJ2-1	TRBV6-6	-	CASSPQNPEQFF	TGTGCCAGCAGTCCACAGAACCCTGAGCAGTTCTTC
-	TRBJ1-1	TRBV4-3	-	CASSLKGTQAFF	TGCGCCAGCAGCCTGAAGGGGACTCAGGCTTTCTTT
TRBD2	TRBJ2-7	TRBV6-1	once	CASSERTRTYEQYF	TGTGCCAGCAGTGAACGGACTAGGACCTACGAGCAGTACTTC
-	TRBJ2-3	TRBV5-1	-	CASSLGRGTDTQYF	TGCGCCAGCAGCTTGGGTCGGGGTACAGATACGCAGTATTTT
TRBD1	TRBJ1-1	TRBV5-4	-	CASSWGQGQEAFF	TGTGCCAGCAGCTGGGGACAGGGCCAAGAAGCTTTCTTT
TRBD1	TRBJ2-2	TRBV18	-	CASSPRQGTGELFF	TGTGCCAGCTCACCGAGACAGGGTACCGGGGAGCTGTTTTTT
TRBD1	TRBJ2-4	TRBV9	-	CASSVGVTGTKNIQYF	TGTGCCAGCAGCGTAGGCGTGACAGGGACCAAAAACATTCAGTACTTC
TRBD1	TRBJ1-2	TRBV11-3	-	CASSYPGQGVNGYTF	TGTGCCAGCAGCTACCCGGGACAGGGGGTGAATGGCTACACCTTC
TRBD2	TRBJ2-4	TRBV5-1	-	CASSRPREGSLAKNIQYF	TGCGCCAGCAGCCGGCCCAGGGAGGGTTCCCTAGCCAAAAACATTCAGTACTTC
-	TRBJ2-7	TRBV20-1	-	CSANGPWEQYF	TGCAGTGCCAATGGGCCTTGGGAGCAGTACTTC
-	TRBJ1-3	TRBV4-1	-	CASSQQGGPENTIYF	TGCGCCAGCAGCCAGCAAGGGGGACCCGAAAACACCATATATTTT
TRBD2	TRBJ2-5	TRBV5-1	once	CASSLERTSGGETQYF	TGCGCCAGCAGCTTGGAGAGGACTAGCGGGGGAGAGACCCAGTACTTC
-	TRBJ1-2	TRBV4-1	few	CASSQGWGDYGYTF	TGCGCCAGCAGCCAAGGTTGGGGCGACTATGGCTACACCTTC
TRBD2	TRBJ2-5	TRBV9	-	CASSVGGTSGSQETQYF	TGTGCCAGCAGCGTCGGCGGGACTAGCGGATCCCAAGAGACCCAGTACTTC
-	TRBJ2-7	TRBV18	-	CASSPGLYEQYF	TGTGCCAGCTCGCCTGGGCTATACGAGCAGTACTTC
TRBD1	TRBJ1-5	TRBV19	few	CASIPGTDPTRLNQPQHF	TGTGCCAGTATTCCCGGGACAGATCCTACAAGGCTCAATCAGCCCCAGCATTTT
-	TRBJ1-1	TRBV6-2/TRBV6-3	-	CASTPDSAGKYTEAFF	TGTGCCAGCACCCCCGACTCGGCAGGGAAGTACACTGAAGCTTTCTTT
TRBD1	TRBJ2-1	TRBV29-1	-	CSVDSGTGRRGLSYNEQFF	TGCAGCGTTGATTCCGGGACAGGGCGGCGTGGGTTGTCCTACAATGAGCAGTTCTTC
-	TRBJ1-1	TRBV24-1	-	CATSDPGREVTFF	TGTGCCACCAGTGATCCCGGGCGGGAGGTAACTTTCTTT
TRBD1	TRBJ1-1	TRBV6-6	-	CASSSGQAFF	TGTGCCAGCAGTTCGGGACAGGCTTTCTTT